Reported below is one TCR beta chain. Its specificity is unknown. This sample is drawn from a study of response to subunit inactivated influenza vaccine. A single record per CDR3 protein comes from TCRdb applying MiXCR to the RT-PCR reads. The sample includes roughly 700,000 distinct CDR3 sequences, approximately 14% of them seen just once. General observations from the study: Authors suggested each seasonal flu vaccination may recruit only limited numbers of new T cells.

Between the trimmed V and J ends, which lost 6 bases and 3 bases, there was a span of 12 bases. The CDR3 contains 13 residues. Looked up from germline, CDR1 is MDHEN and CDR2 is SYDVKM. The TCR comes from a man aged 50 to 60 who received an inactivated influenza vaccine. The rearrangement joins TRBV28 to TRBJ2-7; D not certain. Specimen: PBMCs from blood, collected 11 to 12 days after vaccination. The DNA for the CDR3 is TGTGCCAGCAGCACAGAGTTACTCTACGAGCAGTACTTC. It translates to CASSTELLYEQYF.